This T cell receptor (beta chain) was retrieved from a study of blood T cell repertoires in COVID-19. The repertoire was sequenced with immunoSEQ multiplex PCR; TCRdb's copy has only in-frame clones and lacks some. This sample has about 33,000 clones, with roughly nine tenths found just once. Sequencing was done on a sample of peripheral blood. The TCR comes from a woman over 75 with active or convalescent COVID-19.

CDR3 bases: TGTGCCAGCAGCCAACTCGGGGGACCCACAGATACGCAGTATTTT. It encodes CASSQLGGPTDTQYF. V is TRBV3-1 (or the pseudogene TRBV3-2) and J is TRBJ2-3, with D possibly matching TRBD2 (6 bases). V dropped 2 bases and J dropped 2 bases, with 11 bases sitting between them. The CDR3 length is 15 residues. The germline CDR1 and CDR2 sequences are LGHDT and YNNKEL (reference sequence).